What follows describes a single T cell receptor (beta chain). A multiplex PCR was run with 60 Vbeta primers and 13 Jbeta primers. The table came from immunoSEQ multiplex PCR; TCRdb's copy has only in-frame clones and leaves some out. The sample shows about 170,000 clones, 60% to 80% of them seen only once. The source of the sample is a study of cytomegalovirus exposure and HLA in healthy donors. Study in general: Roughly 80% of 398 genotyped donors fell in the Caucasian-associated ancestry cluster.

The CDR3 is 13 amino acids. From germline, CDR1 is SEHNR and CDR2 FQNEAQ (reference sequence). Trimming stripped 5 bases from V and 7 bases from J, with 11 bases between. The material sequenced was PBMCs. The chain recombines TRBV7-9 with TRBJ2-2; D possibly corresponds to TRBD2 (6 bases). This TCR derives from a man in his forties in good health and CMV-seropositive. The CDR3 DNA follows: TGTGCCAGCAGCCCCGGGGGTGACGGGGAGCTGTTTTTT. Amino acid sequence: CASSPGGDGELFF.